This T cell receptor (beta chain) was captured by sequencing in a study of blood T cell repertoires in COVID-19. Overall study context: Italy, Spain and the United States were the sources of the convalescent and acute COVID-19 samples. T cells, B-cell-depleted T cells, or PBMCs supplied cDNA or gDNA.

The table came from immunoSEQ multiplex PCR; TCRdb's copy has only in-frame clones and leaves some out. The table records about 270,000 clones, about 91% of them present only once. The study assigned cohorts using participant-reported clinical history. With V trimmed by 6 bases and J by 0 bases, 12 bases remained unmatched. Germline CDR1 is MDHEN and CDR2 is SYDVKM. CDR3 size: 17 residues. The receptor's source is a woman in her 40s with acute COVID-19. The specimen was PBMCs or T cells enriched from blood (not recorded which). The gene calls are TRBV28 and TRBJ1-1; 8 nucleotides line up with TRBD1. CDR3 sequence: CASSRPTGGLMNTEAFF. The CDR3 bases are TGTGCCAGCAGCCGACCAACAGGGGGACTCATGAACACTGAAGCTTTCTTT.